By sample share, the clone carrying this T cell receptor beta chain is medium-sized. Its antigen is not identified. The data were taken from a study of metastatic and nonmetastatic thyroid tumors. Overall study: A comparison of repertoires was made across blood and tumor or nodule tissue from malignant and benign thyroid patients. Whole-study findings and limits: Benign nodules were reported to have significantly lower TCR beta diversity than malignant thyroid tumors, in blood and tumor.

In the original analysis: The authors used CDR3 differences across clinicopathological groups to build a distant-metastasis classifier for papillary thyroid cancer. TCRdb redid the clone calls on the PCR reads using MiXCR. The V and J calls and clone size come from TCRdb's table, not from the authors' own analysis. The sample has about 27,000 clones; about an eighth are singletons. All patients were treatment-naive before thyroid surgery. Losses at the gene ends were 1 base for V and 6 bases for J; bases not matched to a gene: 5. Germline assignment: CDR1 LGHNA and CDR2 YSLEER. This CDR3 comprises 14 residues.

This TCR came from a female donor with papillary thyroid cancer or a benign thyroid nodule (not recorded which). Some clones in this sample may be carry-over from other donors' samples. The genes are TRBV4-3 and TRBJ2-7, with 8 bases matching TRBD1. Sequenced input: blood. In nucleotides, the CDR3 is TGCGCCAGCAGCCAAGCCATCGACAGGGGCGAGCAGTACTTC. It encodes CASSQAIDRGEQYF.